This TCR beta chain came from a study of cytomegalovirus exposure and HLA in healthy donors. The V gene's germline CDR1 is MNHEY and CDR2 SMNVEV (reference sequence). V shed 0 bases and J shed 5 bases, with 18 bases lying between them. This CDR3 comprises 17 residues. Use of 60 Vbeta and 13 Jbeta primers characterized the PCR. The protocol was immunoSEQ multiplex PCR, while the TCRdb copy is restricted to in-frame clones and leaves out a portion. The sample lists 90,000 to 150,000 clones; 70% to 85% were seen once. The source of this sequence is a man aged 35 to 55 in good health and CMV-seropositive. Sequencing used PBMCs. The chain links TRBV27 to TRBJ2-3, with D perhaps matching TRBD2 (5 bases). CDR3 in DNA: TGTGCCAGCAGTTTATCGCCCGGTTTAGCGATCGGAGATACGCAGTATTTT. It specifies CASSLSPGLAIGDTQYF.